This T cell receptor (beta chain) was captured in a study of T cell repertoires in cytomegalovirus infection. Study details: Selection of CMV epitopes for the study included recently identified HLA-C-restricted and well-studied HLA-B-restricted ones.

CDR3 length: 12 residues. The V and J ends lost 7 bases and 1 base respectively, with 11 bases between them. Germline V CDR1 and CDR2: SQVTM, ANQGSEA. On this clonotype itself: Its antigen is not known.

MiXCR was run by TCRdb on the reads, yielding one entry per CDR3 protein. Of 200,000 to 250,000 distinct CDR3 sequences listed, 35% to 45% were seen once; the top ten hold roughly three fifths. This chain links TRBV29-1 with TRBJ2-7; D may be TRBD1 or TRBD2 (6 bases each). The sequencing here drew on CD8+ T cells from cultured PBMCs, taken from culture after CMV antigen stimulation. The source of this sequence is a human donor in good health (CMV status not recorded). Some clones in this sample may be carry-over from other donors' samples. The CDR3 is CSARGESYEQYF. The CDR3 DNA reads TGCAGCGCGAGGGGGGAGTCCTACGAGCAGTACTTC.